This is a list of T cell receptor beta chains from one sample in a study of a mutant IDH1 vaccine in newly diagnosed glioma. For these receptors, no antigen is known. Clones were read by immunoSEQ multiplex PCR, and TCRdb kept only the in-frame ones, dropping some. The sample lists 30,000 to 40,000 clones, roughly 50% seen once, with 11% in the top ten. The sample here was PBMCs, taken from a glioma patient whose treatment included an IDH1 peptide vaccine. The receptors were sampled from a woman in her late teens or twenties with glioma. Both conserved end residues are part of each CDR3. Fields, in order: J gene, D gene, V gene, CDR3 length, clone size, CDR3 DNA, CDR3 protein. D genes are given only for firm matches. Not every row has a clone size; where given, it reads once, few, many or a size class.

TRBJ2-2,TRBD1,TRBV5-1,14,-,TGCGCCAGCAGCCTCGGACAGGACACCGGGGAGCTGTTTTTT,CASSLGQDTGELFF
TRBJ2-7,-,TRBV6-1,14,-,TGTGCCAGCAGTACTGGACGGAGCCTAGACGAGCAGTACTTC,CASSTGRSLDEQYF
TRBJ2-1,-,TRBV7-8,13,-,TGTGCCAGCAGCTTAGCCTTGGGGAATGAGCAGTTCTTC,CASSLALGNEQFF
TRBJ2-3,TRBD1,TRBV5-1,14,-,TGCGCCAGCAACGAAGGACAGGGAACAGATACGCAGTATTTT,CASNEGQGTDTQYF
TRBJ2-2,-,TRBV4-2,16,few,TGTGCCAGCAGCCAAGATTCGGGGGCTGACACCGGGGAGCTGTTTTTT,CASSQDSGADTGELFF
TRBJ2-7,TRBD1,TRBV7-2,15,-,TGTGCCAGCAGCCCGACAGGGGGGTTAACCTACGAGCAGTACTTC,CASSPTGGLTYEQYF
TRBJ2-5,-,TRBV27,16,-,TGTGCCAGCAGTTTATTTGCTGGGGCAGTGGGAGAGACCCAGTACTTC,CASSLFAGAVGETQYF
TRBJ2-3,-,TRBV27,14,-,TGTGCCAGCAGTTTATGGACTAGCACAGATACGCAGTATTTT,CASSLWTSTDTQYF
TRBJ2-1,TRBD1,TRBV7-9,15,-,TGTGCCAGCAGCTTAACCGGGACAGGGGTCAATGAGCAGTTCTTC,CASSLTGTGVNEQFF
TRBJ1-2,-,TRBV7-9,14,once,TGTGCCAGCACCCCTCCGGGGGGATGGTATGGCTACACCTTC,CASTPPGGWYGYTF